This TCR beta chain appears in the sequencing data of a study of response to subunit inactivated influenza vaccine. The CDR3 sequence is 14 residues long. Germline values: CDR1 ENHRY, CDR2 SYGVKD. V lost 0 bases, J lost 5 bases, and 11 bases lay in between. TCRdb reprocessed the RT-PCR reads via MiXCR and lists one record per CDR3 protein. The table has 400,000 to 650,000 distinct CDR3 sequences, 7.2% seen once. This clonotype has a count of ten or more. The rearrangement uses TRBV10-3 and TRBJ2-7, with D perhaps TRBD1 (6 bases). The TCR originated in a man between 50 and 70 years old who received an inactivated influenza vaccine. Source: PBMCs from blood, taken less than 30 months after vaccination. CDR3 sequence: CAISESGDNHEQYF. CDR3 in DNA: TGTGCCATCAGTGAGTCAGGGGACAACCACGAGCAGTACTTC.